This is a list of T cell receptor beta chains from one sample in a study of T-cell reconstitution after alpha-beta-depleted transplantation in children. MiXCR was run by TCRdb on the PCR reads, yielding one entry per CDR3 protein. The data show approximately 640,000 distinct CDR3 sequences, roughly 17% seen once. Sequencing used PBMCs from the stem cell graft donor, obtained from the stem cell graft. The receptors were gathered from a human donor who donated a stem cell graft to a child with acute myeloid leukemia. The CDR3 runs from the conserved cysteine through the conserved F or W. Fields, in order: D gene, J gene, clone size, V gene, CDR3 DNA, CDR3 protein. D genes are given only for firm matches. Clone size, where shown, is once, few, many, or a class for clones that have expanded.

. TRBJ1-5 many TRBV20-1 TGCAGTGCTTCCGAGGGGGGAAAAGAGCCCCAGCATTTT CSASEGGKEPQHF
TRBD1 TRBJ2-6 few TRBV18 TGTGCCAGCTCATCCCGGGACAGGGACTCCGGGGCCAACGTCCTGACTTTC CASSSRDRDSGANVLTF
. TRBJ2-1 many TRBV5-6 TGTGCCAGCAGCTTTTACGGTAATGAGCAGTTCTTC CASSFYGNEQFF
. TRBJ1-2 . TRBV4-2 TGTGCCATCAGCCCGGGGCGGCTTAACTATGGCCACACCTTC CAISPGRLNYGHTF
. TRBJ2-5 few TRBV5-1 TGCGCCAGCAGCTTTCGGGAGCAAGACACCCAGTACTTC CASSFREQDTQYF
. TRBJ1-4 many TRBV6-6 TGTGCCAGCAGTTACTCGTCTGAAAAACTGTTTTTT CASSYSSEKLFF
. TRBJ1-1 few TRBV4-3 TGCGCCAGCAGCCAAGAGGGAGGGTTCGGCAAAGAAGCTTTCTTT CASSQEGGFGKEAFF
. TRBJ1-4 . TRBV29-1 TGCAGCGTTCTAAGGGGGGACAATGAAAAACTGTTTTTT CSVLRGDNEKLFF
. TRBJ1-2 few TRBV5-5 TGTGCCAGCAGCTTGGGGGCGCGGCCACCTGCAAACTATGGCTACACCTTC CASSLGARPPANYGYTF
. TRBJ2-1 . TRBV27 TGTGCCAGCAGTTTGGGAGCTCCCCCTTCCTACAATGAGCAGTTCTTC CASSLGAPPSYNEQFF
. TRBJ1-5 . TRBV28 TGTGCCAGCAGTGACAGTCACAATCAGCCCCAGCATTTT CASSDSHNQPQHF
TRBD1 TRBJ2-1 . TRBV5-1 TGCGCCAGCAGCTTGTTCCGGACAGGGGTTTACAATGAGCAGTTCTTC CASSLFRTGVYNEQFF
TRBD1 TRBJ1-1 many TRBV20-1 TGCAGTGCTCTTAAACTACAGGGGGCAGACACTGAAGCTTTCTTT CSALKLQGADTEAFF
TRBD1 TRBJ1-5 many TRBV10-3 TGTGCCATCAGGACAGGGGCAAATCAGCCCCAGCATTTT CAIRTGANQPQHF
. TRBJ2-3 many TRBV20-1 TGCAGTGCCAGACAGCCCAGCACAGATACGCAGTATTTT CSARQPSTDTQYF
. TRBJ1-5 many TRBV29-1 TGCAGCGTTGTCGTAACAGGGCATAGCAATCAGCCCCAGCATTTT CSVVVTGHSNQPQHF
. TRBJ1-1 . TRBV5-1 TGCGCCAGCAGCTTGGCTGGGAACCGTAACACTGAAGCTTTCTTT CASSLAGNRNTEAFF
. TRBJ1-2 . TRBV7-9 TGTGCCAGCGAGGGGTTTGACTATGGCTACACCTTC CASEGFDYGYTF
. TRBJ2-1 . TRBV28 TGTGCCAGCAGTTTAGACGGGAAACAAATCAATGAGCAGTTCTTC CASSLDGKQINEQFF
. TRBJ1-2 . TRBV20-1 TGCAGTGCTCCGAGACAGGATTACTATGGCTACACCTTC CSAPRQDYYGYTF
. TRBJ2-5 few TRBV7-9 TGTGCCAGCAGCTTAACTGACCTACGGGAGACCCAGTACTTC CASSLTDLRETQYF
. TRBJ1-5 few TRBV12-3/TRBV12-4 TGTGCCAGCAGCGTTGACGTATCGGCGGGTCAGCCCCAGCATTTT CASSVDVSAGQPQHF
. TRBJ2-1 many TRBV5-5 TGTGCCAGCAGTCCCAAACAGGGCTGGGGAAATGAGCAGTTCTTC CASSPKQGWGNEQFF
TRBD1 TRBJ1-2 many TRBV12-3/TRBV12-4 TGTGCCAGCAGGCCACCAGGGGGATATGGCTACACCTTC CASRPPGGYGYTF
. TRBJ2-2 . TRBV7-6 TGTGCCAGCAGCTTAGTTGGGGGCGACGGGACCGGGGAGCTGTTTTTT CASSLVGGDGTGELFF
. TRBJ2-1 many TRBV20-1 TGCAGTGCTAGTGAGATGAGAGGGGGACTAATTTACAATGAGCAGTTCTTC CSASEMRGGLIYNEQFF
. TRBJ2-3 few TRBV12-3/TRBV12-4 TGTGCCAGCAGATCAGACGCAGGGGTTGTGGGCACAGATACGCAGTATTTT CASRSDAGVVGTDTQYF
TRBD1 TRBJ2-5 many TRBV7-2 TGTGCCAGCAGCAAACGGACAGGGGGTCTCCAAGAGACCCAGTACTTC CASSKRTGGLQETQYF
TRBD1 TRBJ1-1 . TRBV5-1 TGCGCCAGCAGCTCCAGGGGGGGGGAGGCTGAAGCTTTCTTT CASSSRGGEAEAFF
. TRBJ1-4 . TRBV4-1 TGCGCCAGCAGCCCGACGAGAGTCCTAATAGAAAAACTGTTTTTT CASSPTRVLIEKLFF